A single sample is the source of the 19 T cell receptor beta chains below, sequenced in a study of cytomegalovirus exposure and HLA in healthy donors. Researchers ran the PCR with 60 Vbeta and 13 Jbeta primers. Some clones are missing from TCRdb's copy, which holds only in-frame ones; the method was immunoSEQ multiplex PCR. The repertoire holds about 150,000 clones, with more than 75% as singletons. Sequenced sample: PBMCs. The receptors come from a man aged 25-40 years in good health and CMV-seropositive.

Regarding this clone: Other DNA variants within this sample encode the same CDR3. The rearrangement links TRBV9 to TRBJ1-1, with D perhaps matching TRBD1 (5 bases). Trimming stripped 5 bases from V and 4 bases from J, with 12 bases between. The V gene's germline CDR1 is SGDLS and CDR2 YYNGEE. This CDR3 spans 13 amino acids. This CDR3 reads CASSGSGGTEAFF. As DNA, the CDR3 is TGTGCCAGCAGTGGTTCCGGGGGCACTGAAGCTTTCTTT.

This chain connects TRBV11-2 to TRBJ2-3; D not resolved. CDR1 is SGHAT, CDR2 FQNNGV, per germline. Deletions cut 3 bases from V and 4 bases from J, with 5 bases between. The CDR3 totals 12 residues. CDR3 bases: TGTGCCAGCAGCTTCTACGCAGATACGCAGTATTTT. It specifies CASSFYADTQYF.

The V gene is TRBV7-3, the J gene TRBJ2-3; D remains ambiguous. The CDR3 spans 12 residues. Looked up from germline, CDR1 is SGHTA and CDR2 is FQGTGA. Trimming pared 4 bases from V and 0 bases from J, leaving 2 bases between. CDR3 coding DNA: TGTGCCAGCAGCTCTAGCACAGATACGCAGTATTTT. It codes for CASSSSTDTQYF. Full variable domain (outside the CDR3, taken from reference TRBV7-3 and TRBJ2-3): GAGVSQTPSNKVTEKGKYVELRCDPISGHTALYWYRQSLGQGPEFLIYFQGTGAADDSGLPNDRFFAVRPEGSVSTLKIQRTERGDSAVYLCASSSSTDTQYFGPGTRLTVL.

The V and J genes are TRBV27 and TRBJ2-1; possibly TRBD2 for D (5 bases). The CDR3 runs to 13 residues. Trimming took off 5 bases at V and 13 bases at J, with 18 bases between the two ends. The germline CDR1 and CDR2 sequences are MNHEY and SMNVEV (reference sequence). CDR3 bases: TGTGCCAGCAGTCCCCCATTGGCAGCGGCCCAGTTCTTC. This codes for CASSPPLAAAQFF.

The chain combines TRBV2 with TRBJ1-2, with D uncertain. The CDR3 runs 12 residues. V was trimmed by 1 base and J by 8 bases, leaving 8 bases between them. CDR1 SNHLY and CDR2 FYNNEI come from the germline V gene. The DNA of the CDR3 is TGTGCCAGCAGTGAAGATGGAGAGGGCTACACCTTC. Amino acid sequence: CASSEDGEGYTF.

CDR3 sequence reads: CASSQTGRFRETQYF. The CDR3 DNA reads TGTGCCAGCAGCCAAACTGGGAGGTTTCGGGAGACCCAGTACTTC. This sequence joins TRBV14 and TRBJ2-5, with D possibly TRBD2 on 6 matching bases. The V end was cut by 2 bases, the J end by 5 bases, with 15 bases between. The CDR3 is 15 amino acids. Per the germline V gene, CDR1 is SGHDN and CDR2 is FVKESK.

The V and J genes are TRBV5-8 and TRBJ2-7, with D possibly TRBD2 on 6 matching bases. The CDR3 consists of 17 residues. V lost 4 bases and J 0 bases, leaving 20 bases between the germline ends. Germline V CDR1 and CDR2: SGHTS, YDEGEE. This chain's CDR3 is CASSTPGAGLSSYEQYF. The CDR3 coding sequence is TGTGCCAGCAGCACCCCCGGGGCGGGGCTAAGCTCCTACGAGCAGTACTTC.

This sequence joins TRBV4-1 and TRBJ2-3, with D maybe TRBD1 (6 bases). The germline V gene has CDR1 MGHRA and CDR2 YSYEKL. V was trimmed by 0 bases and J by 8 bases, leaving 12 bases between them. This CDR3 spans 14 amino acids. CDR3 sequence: CASSQDQGISTQYF. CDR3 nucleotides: TGCGCCAGCAGCCAAGACCAGGGGATCTCTACGCAGTATTTT.

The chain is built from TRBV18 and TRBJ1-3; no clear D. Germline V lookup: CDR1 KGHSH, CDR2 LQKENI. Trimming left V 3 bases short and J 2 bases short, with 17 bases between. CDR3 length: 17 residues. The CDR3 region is CASSPRGGSRPGNTIYF. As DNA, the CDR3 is TGTGCCAGCTCACCCCGAGGTGGGTCGAGGCCTGGAAACACCATATATTTT.

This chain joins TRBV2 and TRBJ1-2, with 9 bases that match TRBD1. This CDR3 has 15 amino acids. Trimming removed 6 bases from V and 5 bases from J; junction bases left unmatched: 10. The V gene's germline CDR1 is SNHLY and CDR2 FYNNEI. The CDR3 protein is CASRKDRGSRYGYTF. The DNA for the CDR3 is TGTGCCAGCAGGAAAGACAGGGGGTCACGGTATGGCTACACCTTC.

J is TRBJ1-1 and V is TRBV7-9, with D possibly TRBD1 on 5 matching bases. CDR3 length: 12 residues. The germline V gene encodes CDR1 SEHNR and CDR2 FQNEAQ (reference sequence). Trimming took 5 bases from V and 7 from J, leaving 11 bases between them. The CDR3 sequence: CASSPKGNEAFF. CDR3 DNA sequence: TGTGCCAGCAGCCCGAAGGGGAATGAAGCTTTCTTT.

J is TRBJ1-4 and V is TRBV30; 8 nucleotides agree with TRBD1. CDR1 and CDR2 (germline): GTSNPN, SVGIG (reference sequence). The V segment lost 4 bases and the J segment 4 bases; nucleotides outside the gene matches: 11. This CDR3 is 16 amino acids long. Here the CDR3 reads CAWKGQGALGNEKLFF. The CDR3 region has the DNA TGTGCCTGGAAGGGCCAGGGGGCGCTTGGTAATGAAAAACTGTTTTTT.

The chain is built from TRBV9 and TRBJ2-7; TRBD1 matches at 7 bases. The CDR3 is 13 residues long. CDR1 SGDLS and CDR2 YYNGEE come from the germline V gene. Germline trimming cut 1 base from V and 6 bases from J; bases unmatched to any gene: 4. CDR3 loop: CASSVRQGGEQYF. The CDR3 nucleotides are TGTGCCAGCAGCGTAAGACAGGGTGGCGAGCAGTACTTC.

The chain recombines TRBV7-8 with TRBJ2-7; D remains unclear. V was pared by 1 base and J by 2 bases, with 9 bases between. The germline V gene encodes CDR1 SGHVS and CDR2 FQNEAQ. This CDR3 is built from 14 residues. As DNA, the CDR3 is TGTGCCAGCAGCTTAGGCCCACACGCCTACGAGCAGTACTTC. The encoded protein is CASSLGPHAYEQYF.

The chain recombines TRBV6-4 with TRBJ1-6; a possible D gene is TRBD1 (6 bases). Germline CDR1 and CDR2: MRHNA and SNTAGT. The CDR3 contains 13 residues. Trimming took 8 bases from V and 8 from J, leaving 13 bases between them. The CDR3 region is CASGLNRDSPLHF. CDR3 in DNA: TGTGCCAGCGGCCTGAACAGGGATTCACCCCTCCACTTT.

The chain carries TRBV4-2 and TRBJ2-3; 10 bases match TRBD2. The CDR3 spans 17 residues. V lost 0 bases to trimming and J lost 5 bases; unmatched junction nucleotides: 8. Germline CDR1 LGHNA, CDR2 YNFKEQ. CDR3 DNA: TGTGCCAGCAGCCAAGAGTTCTTAGCGGGGGGTGGAGATACGCAGTATTTT. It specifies CASSQEFLAGGGDTQYF.

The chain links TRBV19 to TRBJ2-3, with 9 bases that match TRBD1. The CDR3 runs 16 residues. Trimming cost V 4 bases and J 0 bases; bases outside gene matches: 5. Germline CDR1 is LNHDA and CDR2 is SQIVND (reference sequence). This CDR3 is CASSTRQGVSTDTQYF. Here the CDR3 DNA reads TGTGCCAGTAGTACGCGACAGGGGGTGAGCACAGATACGCAGTATTTT.

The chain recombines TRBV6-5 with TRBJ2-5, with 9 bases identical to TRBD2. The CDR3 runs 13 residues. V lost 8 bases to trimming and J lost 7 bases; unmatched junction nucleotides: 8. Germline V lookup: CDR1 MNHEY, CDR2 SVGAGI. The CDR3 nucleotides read TGTGCCAGCTTTCGGACTAGCGATGGGACCCAGTACTTC. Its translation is CASFRTSDGTQYF.

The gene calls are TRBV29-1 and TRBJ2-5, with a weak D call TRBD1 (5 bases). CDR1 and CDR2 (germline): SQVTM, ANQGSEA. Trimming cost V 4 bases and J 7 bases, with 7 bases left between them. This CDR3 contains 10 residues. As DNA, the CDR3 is TGCAGCGTTGCCCAGGGGACCCAGTACTTC. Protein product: CSVAQGTQYF.